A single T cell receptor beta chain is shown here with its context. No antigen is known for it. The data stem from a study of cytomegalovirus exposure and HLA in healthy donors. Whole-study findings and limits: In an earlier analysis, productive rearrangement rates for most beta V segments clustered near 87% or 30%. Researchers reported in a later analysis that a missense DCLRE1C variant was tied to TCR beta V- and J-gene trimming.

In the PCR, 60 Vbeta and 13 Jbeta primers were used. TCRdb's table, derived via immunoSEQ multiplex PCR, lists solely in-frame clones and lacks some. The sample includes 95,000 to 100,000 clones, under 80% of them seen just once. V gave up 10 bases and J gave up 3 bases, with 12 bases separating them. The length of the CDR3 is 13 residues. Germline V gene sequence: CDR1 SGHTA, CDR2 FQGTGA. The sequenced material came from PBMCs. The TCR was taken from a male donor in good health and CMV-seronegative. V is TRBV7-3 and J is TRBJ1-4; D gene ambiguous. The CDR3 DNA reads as TGTGCCAACCCGGGGAGTTCTAATGAAAAACTGTTTTTT. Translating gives CANPGSSNEKLFF.